These 23 T cell receptor beta chains share one sample of origin, sequenced in a study of tumor-infiltrating lymphocytes in primary liver carcinoma. With 400 to 550 ng total RNA as template and a constant-region primer, TCR beta cDNA was made. Generation of the TCR beta libraries relied on three nested multiplex PCR rounds using slightly modified ARM-PCR. TRBV1-TRBV30 forward and Cbeta reverse primers drove the first two roughly 10-cycle rounds. TCRdb re-called the multiplex PCR reads with MiXCR, one entry per CDR3 protein. The sample contains about 330,000 distinct CDR3 sequences, approximately 64% of which appear only once. Out of unsorted whole blood came the blood RNA, and germline DNA was extracted as well. The source material was peripheral blood. The receptors were sampled from a man aged 35 to 55 with primary liver carcinoma and hepatitis B virus infection.

V and J are TRBV24-1 and TRBJ2-2, with 10 bases identical to TRBD2. With 5 bases clipped from V and 0 bases from J, the junction kept 2 bases outside the gene matches. CDR3 size: 16 residues. Germline V gene data show CDR1 as KGHDR and CDR2 as SFDVKD. DNA of the CDR3: TGTGCCACCAGTGGTCTAGCGGGAGCGAACACCGGGGAGCTGTTTTTT. Its translation: CATSGLAGANTGELFF.

V and J are TRBV5-1 and TRBJ1-1; no clear D gene. CDR3 length: 13 amino acids. The V end was cut by 2 bases, the J end by 4 bases, with 9 bases between. Per germline, CDR1 SGHRS and CDR2 YFSETQ. This CDR3 reads CASSFKGSTEAFF. CDR3 coding DNA: TGCGCCAGCAGCTTTAAGGGTAGCACTGAAGCTTTCTTT.

Comments on this clonotype: The junction does not match germline at one end; this may be a read error. The V gene is TRBV11-2, the J gene TRBJ2-5; TRBD1 aligns across 7 bases. This CDR3 is 16 amino acids long. The V gene's germline CDR1 is SGHAT and CDR2 FQNNGV. The CDR3 nucleotides are TGTGCCAGCAGCCAAACACCTGGCAGGGGGAAAGAGACTCAGTACTTC. It translates to CASSQTPGRGKETQYF.

On this clonotype itself: Germline and junction disagree at one end, which may indicate a read error. This chain joins TRBV12-3 or TRBV12-4 and TRBJ2-7; 11 positions agree with TRBD2. This CDR3 has 15 amino acids. The CDR3 is CTSSSTSGSTYEQYF. For the CDR3, the DNA is TGTACCAGCAGCTCTACTAGCGGGAGTACGTACGAGCAGTACTTC.

The V gene is TRBV5-1, the J gene TRBJ2-1, with 11 nucleotides matching TRBD2. The V gene's germline CDR1 is SGHRS and CDR2 YFSETQ. V gave up 4 bases and J gave up 12 bases; unmatched junction bases: 15. The CDR3 is 16 amino acids. The CDR3 nucleotides are TGCGCCAGCAGCACTGTCCTAGCGGGGGGAATGTTTGGGCAGTTCTTC. Its translation is CASSTVLAGGMFGQFF.

There are many counts of this clonotype. The chain joins TRBV10-3 to TRBJ1-1, with D possibly being TRBD1 (6 bases). This CDR3 spans 13 amino acids. CDR1 and CDR2 from the germline V gene are ENHRY and SYGVKD. V shed 7 bases and J shed 2 bases, with 11 bases lying between them. The CDR3: CAITQGLNTEAFF. The CDR3 DNA reads as TGTGCCATCACACAGGGTCTTAACACTGAAGCTTTCTTT.

The rearrangement uses TRBV5-1 and TRBJ1-1; D gene unclear. The length of the CDR3 is 15 residues. Deletions cut 0 bases from V and 4 bases from J, with 13 bases between. Germline V gene data show CDR1 as SGHRS and CDR2 as YFSETQ. The CDR3 here is CASSLASIWATEAFF. The CDR3 DNA is TGCGCCAGCAGCTTGGCCAGTATTTGGGCCACTGAAGCTTTCTTT. Using reference TRBV5-1 and TRBJ1-1 for the parts outside the CDR3, the full variable domain is KAGVTQTPRYLIKTRGQQVTLSCSPISGHRSVSWYQQTPGQGLQFLFEYFSETQRNKGNFPGRFSGRQFSNSRSEMNVSTLELGDSALYLCASSLASIWATEAFFGQGTRLTVV.

In this sample, this clonotype turned up once. This sequence may be a read error, since a much larger clone differs from it by one base. The chain links TRBV6-1 to TRBJ2-7, with 7 positions matching TRBD1. CDR1 is MNHNS, CDR2 SASEGT, per germline. CDR3 size: 15 residues. Trimming removed 7 bases from V and 0 bases from J; junction bases left unmatched: 9. CDR3 residues: CASIMTGTSSYEQYF. DNA of the CDR3: TGTGCCAGCATTATGACAGGGACAAGCTCCTACGAGCAGTACTTC.

This chain links TRBV10-1 with TRBJ2-7, with 7 bases that match TRBD1. This CDR3 comprises 13 residues. Trimming took 4 bases from V and 8 from J; bases not matched to a gene: 8. Germline assignment: CDR1 WNHNN and CDR2 SYGVQD (reference sequence). Here the CDR3 DNA reads TGCGCCAGCAGTGCGACAGGGTTTTACAAGCAGTACTTC. It specifies CASSATGFYKQYF.

A word on this clonotype: The junction and the germline gene differ at one end; a read error may be behind it. The chain recombines TRBV28 with TRBJ1-1; D is possibly TRBD1 (6 bases). Germline lookup yields CDR1 MDHEN and CDR2 SYDVKM. The CDR3 length is 15 residues. The chain's CDR3 is CTSRTGQQGNIEAFF. CDR3 in DNA: TGTACCAGCAGAACCGGACAGCAGGGGAACATTGAAGCTTTCTTT. Looking up the rest from reference TRBV28 and TRBJ1-1 gives the full variable domain: DVKVTQSSRYLVKRTGEKVFLECVQDMDHENMFWYRQDPGLGLRLIYFSYDVKMKEKGDIPEGYSVSREKKERFSLILESASTNQTSMYLCTSRTGQQGNIEAFFGQGTRLTVV.

A word on this clonotype: Given the absence of the conserved phenylalanine or tryptophan at the CDR3 end, a read error is likely. The limits of the CDR3 on the DNA are not certain, so only TCRdb's listed CDR3 is given. The chain has TRBV11-2 and TRBJ2-7; the table's D call of TRBD1 was not tested on the DNA. Germline V gene sequence: CDR1 SGHAT, CDR2 FQNNGV. The CDR3 is 14 residues long, counting both termini. The CDR3 loop is CASSSRTGDYEEYL.

The table lists this clonotype with many counts. In DNA, the CDR3 is TGTGCCAGCAGGACGACGGTTGAGCAGTTCTTC. Its protein is CASRTTVEQFF. V usage is TRBV6-2 or TRBV6-3 and J usage is TRBJ2-1; no reliable D call. CDR1 is MNHEY, CDR2 SVGEGT, per germline. V was pared by 6 bases and J by 9 bases, with 9 bases between. The length of the CDR3 is 11 residues.

This clonotype was recorded once. This could be a read error, since a much larger clone is one nucleotide away. V and J are TRBV4-3 and TRBJ1-2, with 7 nucleotides matching TRBD1. With V trimmed by 0 bases and J by 5 bases, 9 bases remained unmatched. Germline lookup yields CDR1 LGHNA and CDR2 YSLEER. This CDR3 spans 16 amino acids. CDR3 nucleotides: TGCGCCAGCAGCCAAGATACAGGGGTTGGTGGATATGGCTACACCTTC. Its translation is CASSQDTGVGGYGYTF.

This clonotype was counted between two and nine times. V is TRBV28 and J is TRBJ1-5, with 7 bases identical to TRBD1. Per germline, CDR1 MDHEN and CDR2 SYDVKM. Trimming at V came to 5 bases and at J to 2 bases, leaving 6 bases not matched to a gene. This CDR3 comprises 15 residues. CDR3 amino acids: CASSPTGVGNQPQHF. The CDR3 DNA reads TGTGCCAGCAGTCCCACAGGGGTCGGCAATCAGCCCCAGCATTTT.

This clonotype was observed once. This is likely a read error, given that the CDR3 carries no conserved phenylalanine or tryptophan at its end. No DNA is shown, since the ends of the CDR3 on it are uncertain; the CDR3 is the one TCRdb lists. The chain carries TRBV6-2 or TRBV6-3 and TRBJ2-1; the DNA was not compared with TRBD2, the D call given in the table. The CDR3 is 16 residues long, ends included. Germline assignment: CDR1 MNHEY and CDR2 SVGEGT. The CDR3 protein is CASNLRLAVPYNEQLC.

Regarding this clonotype: One end of the junction fails to match germline, which may point to a read error. V usage is TRBV7-9 and J usage is TRBJ2-1, with D hard to call. CDR1 and CDR2 (germline): SEHNR, FQNEAQ (reference sequence). This CDR3 spans 12 amino acids. CDR3 sequence (DNA): TGTGCCACCAGCCTAAGACCCTATGAGCAGTTCTTC. It translates to CATSLRPYEQFF. The full variable domain, in which reference TRBV7-9 and TRBJ2-1 provide the parts outside the CDR3, is DTGVSQNPRHKITKRGQNVTFRCDPISEHNRLYWYRQTLGQGPEFLTYFQNEAQLEKSRLLSDRFSAERPKGSFSTLEIQRTEQGDSAMYLCATSLRPYEQFFGPGTRLTVL.

This clonotype appeared a few times. A much larger clone lies a single base off, so this may be a read error. This chain connects TRBV10-1 to TRBJ1-4; D remains ambiguous. The V end lost 3 bases, the J end lost 6 bases, and 8 bases lay between the germline ends. The germline V gene has CDR1 WNHNN and CDR2 SYGVQD (reference sequence). CDR3 length equals 13 residues. The CDR3 sequence: CASSDSQDEKLFF. The CDR3 DNA follows: TGCGCCAGCAGTGACAGCCAAGATGAAAAACTGTTTTTT.

On this clonotype itself: The junction shows a germline mismatch at one end, possibly a read error. The chain couples TRBV6-2 or TRBV6-3 to TRBJ2-1, with D perhaps assigned TRBD1 or TRBD2 (5 bases each). Germline loops: CDR1 MNHEY, CDR2 SVGEGT. The CDR3 is 15 residues long. The CDR3 DNA reads TGTTCCAGCAGGATGGGGGTCGGGATGGCCGAGGAGCAGTTCTTC. As protein: CSSRMGVGMAEEQFF.

This clonotype appeared a single time. A much larger clone is a single base away; this may be a read error. The V gene is TRBV6-5, the J gene TRBJ1-5; tentatively, D is TRBD1 (6 bases). V lost 6 bases and J 0 bases, leaving 12 bases between the germline ends. The CDR3 is 15 amino acids. The germline V gene has CDR1 MNHEY and CDR2 SVGAGI. This CDR3 reads CASRPTGISNQPQHF. The CDR3 DNA reads TGTGCCAGCAGACCGACAGGAATTAGCAATCAGCCCCAGCATTTT.

Turning to this clonotype: A much larger clone sits a single nucleotide away, making a read error possible. The V gene is TRBV5-4, the J gene TRBJ1-1; D unclear. Germline V lookup: CDR1 SGHNT, CDR2 YYREEE (reference sequence). The CDR3 consists of 14 residues. The CDR3: CVSSWELLNTEAFF. In nucleotides, the CDR3 is TGTGTCAGCAGCTGGGAATTACTGAACACTGAAGCTTTCTTT. The full variable domain, its missing parts supplied by reference TRBV5-4 and TRBJ1-1, is ETGVTQSPTHLIKTRGQQVTLRCSSQSGHNTVSWYQQALGQGPQFIFQYYREEENGRGNFPPRFSGLQFPNYSSELNVNALELDDSALYLCVSSWELLNTEAFFGQGTRLTVV.

This clonotype was seen just once. Since a much larger clone is just one base distant, this may be a read error. This rearrangement joins TRBV6-1 to TRBJ2-7, with D possibly being TRBD2 (7 bases). V dropped 9 bases and J dropped 1 base, with 13 bases sitting between them. The CDR3 is 13 amino acids. From germline, CDR1 is MNHNS and CDR2 SASEGT. CDR3 nucleotide sequence: TGTGCCAGGGAGGGGGGGATTTCCTACGAGCAGTACTTC. The encoded protein is CAREGGISYEQYF.

Turning to this clonotype: One base away lies a much larger clone, so this may be a sequencing read error. The chain employs TRBV10-3 and TRBJ2-1; the D gene is possibly TRBD2 (5 bases). Trimming cost V 7 bases and J 6 bases, with 13 bases left between them. Germline V lookup: CDR1 ENHRY, CDR2 SYGVKD. CDR3 length: 13 residues. CDR3 coding DNA: TGTGCCATCAATGTTTTTGGGAGCAATGAGCAGTTCTTC. Residues: CAINVFGSNEQFF.

As for this clonotype: This may be a read error, as it is one base from a much larger clone. Since the CDR3 does not end with the conserved phenylalanine or tryptophan, this likely comes from a read error. The V gene is TRBV6-2 or TRBV6-3, the J gene TRBJ1-1; D might be TRBD1 (5 bases). With 7 bases removed from V and 1 base from J, the gap between germline ends came to 13 bases. The length of the CDR3 is 14 residues. Germline V CDR1 and CDR2: MNHEY, SVGEGT. The CDR3 DNA sequence: TGTGCCAGCATAGGGGCAGGGCCGAACACTGAAGCTTTCCTT. Translation gives CASIGAGPNTEAFL.